This record covers a single T cell receptor beta chain. Its binding antigen is unknown. Base qualities are not recorded, but no much larger clone differs from it by a single base. Genomic DNA was extracted from sorted cells for sequencing of the TCRbeta CDR3 region. TCRbeta CDR3 regions were sequenced using the immunoSEQ Assay. TCRdb took this table from immuneACCESS and kept in-frame rearrangements with V and J called. Such tables lack part of the clones; where checked against another copy, unresolved V genes explain under half of the gap, and the rest is unexplained. The sample table records about 78,000 clones; approximately 88% of these occur just once. The ten biggest clones cover more than 2% of the sample. The trial excluded patients who had a history of autoimmune disease or who were on systemic immunosuppression. Peripheral blood for TCR sequencing was drawn from every dose cohort at baseline, at cycle 4 day 1 and at cycle 7 day 1. Samples came from an open-label, multicenter, first-in-human phase I dose-escalation trial of ivuxolimab. Adults with locally advanced or metastatic head and neck squamous cell, hepatocellular, melanoma or renal cell carcinoma were enrolled in the trial. Before TCR sequencing, CD4+ T cells and CD8+ T cells were sorted from peripheral blood as separate populations.

CDR1 is given as SSHAT and CDR2 as FNYEAQ, both from the germline V gene (reference sequence). Relative to germline, V is 3 bases shorter and J is 4 bases shorter, with 9 bases between their ends. The CDR3 measures 13 amino acids from cysteine to phenylalanine. CDR3 DNA is the only sequence kept; it has 39 bases, read in frame from the first base. These data are taken from a study of OX40 agonist ivuxolimab in advanced cancers. The study in broad terms: The costimulatory receptor OX40 (CD134) was targeted by ivuxolimab, a fully human IgG2 agonistic monoclonal antibody. Intravenous ivuxolimab was administered to patients every 2 weeks at six dose levels: 0.01, 0.1, 0.3, 1.5, 3 and 10 mg/kg. Of the 50 to 55 dose-escalation patients, hepatocellular carcinoma was present in around 20, melanoma in some 15, renal cell carcinoma in 9 and head and neck cancer in 9. The dose-escalation cohort was about 86% male with a mean age of approximately 60 years, ranging from 23 to 79. Patients were allowed to have had prior anti-PD-1, anti-PD-L1 or anti-CTLA-4 therapy, and approximately 43% of the dose-escalation patients had previously received checkpoint inhibitors. Partial responses were achieved by three dose-escalation patients, of whom one had hepatocellular carcinoma and two had cutaneous melanoma. Peripheral TCRbeta sequencing aimed to test whether ivuxolimab altered TCR sequence diversity and caused clonal T-cell expansion. The monotherapy dose-escalation portion (N of about 50 patients) of the phase I ivuxolimab trial is reported in the paper.

What the research found in general, with its limitations: In the 0.1-3.0 mg/kg groups, partial responders had among the lowest normalized peripheral clonal expansion, particularly in CD8+ T cells. After ivuxolimab, expanded clones were on average more numerous among CD8+ T cells than among CD4+ T cells. The antigen specificity of the clonally expanded peripheral T cells was not determined. At doses of 0.1 to 3.0 mg/kg, clonal expansion of both CD4+ and CD8+ blood T cells was observed from baseline to week 6. Low levels of normalized T-cell clonal expansion were also shown by some nonresponding patients.

This sample comprised CD4+ or CD8+ T cells sorted from blood, obtained in a trial of the OX40 agonist ivuxolimab. This clonotype was obtained from an adult with an advanced solid tumor such as melanoma, head and neck, liver or kidney cancer. This chain joins TRBV7-7 to TRBJ1-1, with no D gene named confidently. DNA sequence: TGTGCCAGCAGCTTTGGGCGGGGCACTGAAGCTTTCTTT. Translated, this is CASSFGRGTEAFF.